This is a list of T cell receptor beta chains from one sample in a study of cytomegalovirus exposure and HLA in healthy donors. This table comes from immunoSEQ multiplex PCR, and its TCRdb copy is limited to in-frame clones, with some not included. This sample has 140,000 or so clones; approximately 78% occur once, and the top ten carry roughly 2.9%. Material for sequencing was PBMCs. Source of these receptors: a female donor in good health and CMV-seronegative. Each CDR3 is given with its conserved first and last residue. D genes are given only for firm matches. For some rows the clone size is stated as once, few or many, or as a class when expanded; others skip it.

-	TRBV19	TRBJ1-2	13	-	TGTGCCAGTAGTCGCGGCAGGGAATATGGCTACACCTTC	CASSRGREYGYTF
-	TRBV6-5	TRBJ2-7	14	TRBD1	TGTGCCAGCAGCCGAATCCATCGGACAGGGGTTCTGTACTTC	CASSRIHRTGVLYF
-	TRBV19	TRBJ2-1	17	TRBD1	TGTGCCAGTAGTATAGTCCCCAGCAGGGGGATCTACAATGAGCAGTTCTTC	CASSIVPSRGIYNEQFF
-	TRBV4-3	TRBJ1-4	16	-	TGCGCCAGCAGCCAAGATCGGGGTAGGGTTAATGAAAAACTGTTTTTT	CASSQDRGRVNEKLFF
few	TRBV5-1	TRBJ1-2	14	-	TGCGCCAGCAGCGGGGGGACTCCTAACTATGGCTACACCTTC	CASSGGTPNYGYTF
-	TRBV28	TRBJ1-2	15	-	TGTGCCAGCACCACGACTCCGGGGAGTCCCTATGGCTACACCTTC	CASTTTPGSPYGYTF
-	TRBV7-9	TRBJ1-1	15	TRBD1	TGTGCCAGCAGCAGCTTACAGGGGGCGAACACTGAAGCTTTCTTT	CASSSLQGANTEAFF
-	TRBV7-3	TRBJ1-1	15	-	TGTGCCAGCAGCTTAAGCCCGGGAGGGGGCACTGAAGCTTTCTTT	CASSLSPGGGTEAFF
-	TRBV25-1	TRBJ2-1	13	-	TGTGCCAGTAGTGCGACTGGAGGGACTCCGCCGTTCTTC	CASSATGGTPPFF
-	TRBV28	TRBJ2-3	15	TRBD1	TGTGCCAGCCTGGCCGGGACAGGCATACCAGATACGCAGTATTTT	CASLAGTGIPDTQYF
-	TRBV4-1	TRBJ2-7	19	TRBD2	TGCGCCAGCAGCCATCCTGGACTAGCGGGGGGCCCCTTCTCCTACGAGCAGTACTTC	CASSHPGLAGGPFSYEQYF
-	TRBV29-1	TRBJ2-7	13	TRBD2	TGCAGCGTTCTTCGGGAGGGGGCCTACGAGCAGTACTTC	CSVLREGAYEQYF
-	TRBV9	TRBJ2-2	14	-	TGTGCCAGCAGCGTAGTCCCAGGGACCGGGGAGCTGTTTTTT	CASSVVPGTGELFF
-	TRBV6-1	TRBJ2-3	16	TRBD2	TGTGCCAGCAGTGCGACTAGCGGGGGGGCCTTGCGTACGCAGTATTTT	CASSATSGGALRTQYF
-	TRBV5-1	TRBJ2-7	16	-	TGCGCCAGCAGCTTGGGGGGAACAGGGATCCCCGGCGAGCAGTACTTC	CASSLGGTGIPGEQYF
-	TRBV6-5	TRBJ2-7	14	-	TGTGCCAGCAGTTACCGGGACACATACTACGAGCAGTACTTC	CASSYRDTYYEQYF
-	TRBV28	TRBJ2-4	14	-	TGTGCCAGCAGGGAGAGGGGGGCCAAAAACATTCAGTACTTC	CASRERGAKNIQYF
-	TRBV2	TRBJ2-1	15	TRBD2	TGTGCCAGCAGCGGACTAGCGGGGCCCTACAATGAGCAGTTCTTC	CASSGLAGPYNEQFF
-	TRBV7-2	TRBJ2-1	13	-	TGTGCCAGCAGCCCCCCGACTAGGGATGAGCAGTTCTTC	CASSPPTRDEQFF
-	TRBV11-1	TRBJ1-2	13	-	TGTGCCAGCAGCCCGGGGGTGGACTATGGCTACACCTTC	CASSPGVDYGYTF
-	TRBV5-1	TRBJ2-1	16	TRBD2	TGCGCCAGCAGCTTGAAGACTAGCGGGGGCCACAATGAGCAGTTCTTC	CASSLKTSGGHNEQFF
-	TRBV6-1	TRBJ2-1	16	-	TGTGCCAGCAGTGAAGAGGGCGGGAACGGCTACAATGAGCAGTTCTTC	CASSEEGGNGYNEQFF
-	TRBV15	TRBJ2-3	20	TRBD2	TGTGCCACCAGCAGATTCGCCAGGACCGAGCACCGGGGGGGCACAGATACGCAGTATTTT	CATSRFARTEHRGGTDTQYF
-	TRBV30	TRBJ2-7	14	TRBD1	TGTGCCTGGAGTACGGGACAGGGGTTCGCCGAGCAGTACTTC	CAWSTGQGFAEQYF
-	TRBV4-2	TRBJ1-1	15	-	TGTGCCAGCAGCCACACGGGGAGGGGTTCCCCTGAAGCTTTCTTT	CASSHTGRGSPEAFF
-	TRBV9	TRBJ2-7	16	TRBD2	TGTGCCAGCAGCGTAGGTTCCAGCGGGGGAGCATACGAGCAGTACTTC	CASSVGSSGGAYEQYF
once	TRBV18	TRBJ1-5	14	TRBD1	TGTGCCAGCTCGTCGGGACAGGGTAATCAGCCCCAGCATTTT	CASSSGQGNQPQHF
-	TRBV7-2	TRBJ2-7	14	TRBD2	TGTGCCAGCAGCCCGGGACTATTGGGCTACGAGCAGTACTTC	CASSPGLLGYEQYF
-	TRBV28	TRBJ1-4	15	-	TGTGCCAGCAGACCCCTGAGAAGTTTTAATGAAAAACTGTTTTTT	CASRPLRSFNEKLFF
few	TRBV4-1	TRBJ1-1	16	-	TGCGCCAGCAGCCAAGAAGCGGCGGGGGTGAACACTGAAGCTTTCTTT	CASSQEAAGVNTEAFF
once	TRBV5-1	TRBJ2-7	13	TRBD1	TGCGCCAGCAGTGAGACAGGGGCCTACGAGCAGTACTTC	CASSETGAYEQYF
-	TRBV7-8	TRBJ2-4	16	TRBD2	TGTGCCAGCAGCTTAGATCTGGCGGGGGGGCAGAACATTCAGTACTTC	CASSLDLAGGQNIQYF
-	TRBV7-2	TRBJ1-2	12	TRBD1	TGTGCCAGCAGCTCTTACAGGGGTGGCTACACCTTC	CASSSYRGGYTF
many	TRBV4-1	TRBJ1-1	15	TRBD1	TGCGCCAGCAGCCAAGATGACAGGGCTGGCACTGAAGCTTTCTTT	CASSQDDRAGTEAFF
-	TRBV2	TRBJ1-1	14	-	TGTGCCAGCAGGGAGGGGCCACCCAACACTGAAGCTTTCTTT	CASREGPPNTEAFF
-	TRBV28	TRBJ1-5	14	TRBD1	TGTGCCAGCAGCTTTAGGACAGGGGGTCAGCCCCAGCATTTT	CASSFRTGGQPQHF
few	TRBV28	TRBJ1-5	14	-	TGTGCCAGCAGTTTAGTACAGTACAATCAGCCCCAGCATTTT	CASSLVQYNQPQHF
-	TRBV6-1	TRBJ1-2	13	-	TGTGCCAGCAGTGTTGGACTGGTCTATGGCTACCCCTTC	CASSVGLVYGYPF
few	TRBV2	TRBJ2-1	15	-	TGTGCCAGCGTCAGCAGGAGAGGGTCCTACAATGAGCAGTTCTTC	CASVSRRGSYNEQFF
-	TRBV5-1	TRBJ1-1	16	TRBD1	TGCGCCAGCAGCTTAAGGACAGGGGGCTTCGGCACTGAAGCTTTCTTT	CASSLRTGGFGTEAFF
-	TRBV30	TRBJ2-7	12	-	TGTGCCTGGAGTCGGCAGGCCTACGAGCAGTACTTC	CAWSRQAYEQYF
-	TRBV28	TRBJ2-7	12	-	TGTGCCAGCAGTTCGGGACTTAGCGAGCAGTACTTC	CASSSGLSEQYF